A single sample is the source of the 26 T cell receptor beta chains below, sequenced in a study of T cell repertoires in cytomegalovirus infection. No antigen has been assigned to these receptors. TCRdb reprocessed the reads with MiXCR, giving one entry per CDR3 protein. The data show approximately 990,000 distinct CDR3 sequences, less than 40% seen once. Sequencing used cultured CD8+ T cells from PBMCs, obtained from culture after CMV antigen stimulation. The receptors derive from a human donor in good health (CMV status not recorded). Some clones in this sample may be carry-over from other donors' samples.

This rearrangement joins TRBV11-2 to TRBJ1-5; 7 nucleotides agree with TRBD1. Germline CDR1 and CDR2: SGHAT and FQNNGV. The V segment lost 3 bases and the J segment 3 bases; nucleotides outside the gene matches: 5. This CDR3 has 15 amino acids. The CDR3 loop reads CASSFTGAPNQPQHF. CDR3 in DNA: TGTGCCAGCAGCTTCACAGGGGCCCCCAATCAGCCCCAGCATTTT.

At least ten counts were recorded for this clonotype. V usage is TRBV7-8 and J usage is TRBJ2-7; D remains ambiguous. CDR3 length equals 13 residues. Trimming removed 2 bases at V and 4 bases at J, with 9 bases between. Germline loops: CDR1 SGHVS, CDR2 FQNEAQ. The CDR3 DNA sequence: TGTGCCAGCAGCTTAAGACTCCTATACGAGCAGTACGTC. Its protein product is CASSLRLLYEQYV.

The chain has TRBV27 and TRBJ1-2, with 10 bases identical to TRBD1. The CDR3 has 14 amino acids. CDR1 and CDR2 (germline): MNHEY, SMNVEV (reference sequence). Trimming cost V 6 bases and J 5 bases; bases outside gene matches: 6. In DNA form, the CDR3 reads TGTGCCAGCAGAACGACAGGGGGCGGGTATGGCTACACCTTC. Residues: CASRTTGGGYGYTF.

Worth noting for this clonotype: One end of the junction fails to match germline, which may point to a read error. The chain couples TRBV6-5 to TRBJ2-1; D gene ambiguous. CDR3 length equals 15 residues. Germline CDR1 reads MNHEY; CDR2 reads SVGAGI. The CDR3 nucleotides are TGTGCCAGCAGTTACTCCCTAAACTCCTACGATGAGCAGTTCTTC. Translated: CASSYSLNSYDEQFF.

This clonotype was recorded a few times. The V call is TRBV28, the J call TRBJ2-7; D is undetermined. From germline, CDR1 is MDHEN and CDR2 SYDVKM. CDR3 length: 16 residues. Trimming took off 3 bases at V and 3 bases at J, with 18 bases between the two ends. The chain's CDR3 is CASSFPLPCRVYEQYV. Written as DNA, the CDR3 is TGTGCCAGCAGTTTTCCCCTTCCTTGTAGGGTCTACGAGCAGTACGTC.

This clonotype was seen repeatedly, ten times or more. The V and J genes are TRBV4-1 and TRBJ2-1, with TRBD1 identical over 7 bases. The trim removed 5 bases at V and 0 bases at J, leaving 13 bases unmatched. Germline CDR1 and CDR2: MGHRA and YSYEKL. This CDR3 has 18 amino acids. The CDR3: CASSNRQGRRSSYNEQFF. The CDR3 DNA follows: TGCGCCAGCAGCAACCGACAGGGCCGGAGGAGCTCCTACAATGAGCAGTTCTTC.

This clonotype was picked up a small number of times. The rearrangement links TRBV27 to TRBJ2-2, with D tentatively TRBD2 (7 bases). Trimming cost V 11 bases and J 3 bases, with 16 bases left between them. The CDR3 spans 14 residues. In germline, CDR1 is MNHEY, CDR2 SMNVEV (reference sequence). CDR3 protein: CASKWGGHTGELFF. The CDR3, as DNA: TGTGCCTCTAAGTGGGGGGGCCACACCGGGGAGCTGTTTTTT.

The rearrangement joins TRBV4-1 to TRBJ1-1; D remains ambiguous. Germline lookup yields CDR1 MGHRA and CDR2 YSYEKL. V was pared by 1 base and J by 7 bases, with 7 bases between. This CDR3 region has 12 residues. The CDR3 region is CASSQVIGEAFF. CDR3 DNA: TGCGCCAGCAGCCAAGTAATTGGTGAAGCTTTCTTT.

This clonotype was detected a few times. The CDR3 loop is CASSLRQGARGYTF. DNA of the CDR3: TGCGCCAGCAGCTTGAGGCAGGGGGCGCGCGGCTACACCTTC. V and J are TRBV5-1 and TRBJ1-2, with 8 bases aligning to TRBD1. The CDR3 spans 14 residues. Germline V gives CDR1 SGHRS, CDR2 YFSETQ. V shed 1 base, J shed 8 bases, and the junction held 7 bases outside the gene matches.

This clonotype appeared many times. Written as DNA, the CDR3 is TGTGCCAGCAGCTTCGGAATAAGCTACGAGCAGTACGTC. Protein sequence: CASSFGISYEQYV. The V call is TRBV7-2, the J call TRBJ2-7; D call uncertain. Per the germline V gene, CDR1 is SGHTA and CDR2 is FQGNSA. The CDR3 covers 13 residues. Trimming cost V 3 bases and J 3 bases, with 9 bases left between them.

The chain recombines TRBV7-4 with TRBJ1-1; D not resolved. The CDR3 length is 14 residues. The germline gives CDR1 SGHVT, CDR2 SQSDAQ. V dropped 5 bases and J dropped 5 bases, with 15 bases sitting between them. The CDR3, as DNA: TGTGCCAGCAGCAAAGAGACGGGCAATACTGAAGCTTTCTTT. It specifies CASSKETGNTEAFF.

The V call is TRBV2, the J call TRBJ2-1; 7 nucleotides align to TRBD2. Trimming cost V 7 bases and J 4 bases; bases outside gene matches: 4. Germline CDR1 is SNHLY and CDR2 is FYNNEI. CDR3 size: 13 residues. The CDR3 DNA reads as TGTGCCAGCATTGGGGAGGGGTACAATGAGCAGTTCTTC. This encodes CASIGEGYNEQFF. The variable domain in full, completed from reference TRBV2 and TRBJ2-1, reads EPEVTQTPSHQVTQMGQEVILRCVPISNHLYFYWYRQILGQKVEFLVSFYNNEISEKSEIFDDQFSVERPDGSNFTLKIRSTKLEDSAMYFCASIGEGYNEQFFGPGTRLTVL.

This clonotype was detected a few times. The V and J genes are TRBV19 and TRBJ1-2, with a weak D call TRBD1 (6 bases). Trimming pared 10 bases from V and 3 bases from J, leaving 24 bases between. This CDR3 spans 16 amino acids. Germline CDR1 LNHDA, CDR2 SQIVND (reference sequence). CDR3 DNA: TGTGCCACGAGCCCAGGGGCTGCCTGGGGGGACTATGGCTACACCTTC. This encodes CATSPGAAWGDYGYTF.

This clonotype was seen only once. This chain links TRBV7-2 with TRBJ2-4; TRBD2 is a possible D gene (6 bases). Germline CDR1 SGHTA, CDR2 FQGNSA. Deletions cut 2 bases from V and 7 bases from J, with 18 bases between. This CDR3 is 16 amino acids long. CDR3 sequence reads: CASSLSREVIRNIQYF. The CDR3, as DNA: TGTGCCAGCAGCTTAAGCAGGGAGGTCATCAGGAACATTCAGTACTTC.

This chain uses TRBV5-4 with TRBJ1-1; the D gene is possibly TRBD1 (6 bases). CDR1 is SGHNT, CDR2 YYREEE, per germline (reference sequence). The CDR3 runs to 15 residues. Trimming removed 0 bases from V and 8 bases from J, with 17 bases in between. CDR3 loop: CASSLGVQGAVEAFF. CDR3 nucleotides: TGTGCCAGCAGCTTGGGGGTACAGGGCGCCGTGGAAGCTTTCTTT.

The rearrangement links TRBV6-2 or TRBV6-3 to TRBJ2-7; D call uncertain. This CDR3 has 15 amino acids. CDR1 and CDR2 from the germline V gene are MNHEY and SVGEGT. Trimming pared 6 bases from V and 3 bases from J, leaving 18 bases between. The CDR3 sequence is CASSTGPLIVYEQYF. CDR3 DNA: TGTGCCAGCAGCACCGGCCCACTTATTGTCTACGAGCAGTACTTC.

The table lists this clonotype with many counts. The chain joins TRBV5-6 to TRBJ2-7; D is possibly TRBD2 (5 bases). CDR1 SGHDT and CDR2 YYEEEE come from the germline V gene. V lost 0 bases, J lost 6 bases, and 13 bases lay in between. The CDR3 runs 14 residues. CDR3: CASSLGVGGGEQYF. The CDR3 region has the DNA TGTGCCAGCAGCTTGGGAGTAGGAGGAGGCGAGCAGTACTTC. Full variable domain (outside the CDR3, taken from reference TRBV5-6 and TRBJ2-7): DAGVTQSPTHLIKTRGQQVTLRCSPKSGHDTVSWYQQALGQGPQFIFQYYEEEERQRGNFPDRFSGHQFPNYSSELNVNALLLGDSALYLCASSLGVGGGEQYFGPGTRLTVT.

The J gene is TRBJ2-1, the V gene TRBV19; 7 bases line up with TRBD1. The CDR3 has 15 amino acids. In germline, CDR1 is LNHDA, CDR2 SQIVND (reference sequence). With V trimmed by 8 bases and J by 0 bases, 7 bases remained unmatched. The CDR3: CASGIQGSSYNEQFF. CDR3 nucleotides: TGTGCCAGTGGAATACAGGGGAGCTCCTACAATGAGCAGTTCTTC.

The chain combines TRBV20-1 with TRBJ2-5, with 11 bases lining up with TRBD1. V gave up 6 bases and J gave up 2 bases; unmatched junction bases: 14. The CDR3 consists of 17 residues. Germline V gene lookup returns CDR1 DFQATT and CDR2 SNEGSKA (reference sequence). CDR3: CSATWSLGTGGQETQYF. The DNA of the CDR3 is TGCAGTGCCACCTGGAGCCTGGGGACAGGGGGTCAAGAGACCCAGTACTTC.

The V call is TRBV4-3, the J call TRBJ2-1; no firm D call. In germline, CDR1 is LGHNA, CDR2 YSLEER. This CDR3 is 16 amino acids long. Between the trimmed V and J ends, which lost 0 bases and 0 bases, there was a span of 9 bases. The CDR3: CASSQELPSSYNEQFF. CDR3 DNA: TGCGCCAGCAGCCAAGAATTACCGAGCTCCTACAATGAGCAGTTCTTC.

The rearrangement links TRBV10-3 to TRBJ2-2, with TRBD2 matching 8 bases. CDR1 and CDR2 (germline): ENHRY, SYGVKD. V trimming: 4 bases; J trimming: 1 base; junction bases outside the gene matches: 5. The CDR3 sequence is 16 residues long. The CDR3 loop is CAISVPTSENTGELFF. DNA for the CDR3: TGTGCCATCAGTGTACCGACTAGCGAGAACACCGGGGAGCTGTTTTTT.

This clonotype was seen only a few times. The CDR3: CASSLGSEPQHF. The CDR3 nucleotides are TGTGCCAGCAGCTTAGGTTCTGAGCCCCAGCATTTT. V usage is TRBV7-2 and J usage is TRBJ1-5; D is uncertain. Trimming removed 1 base at V and 8 bases at J, with 6 bases between. The CDR3 totals 12 residues. Germline V lookup: CDR1 SGHTA, CDR2 FQGNSA. Full variable domain (rest looked up from reference TRBV7-2 and TRBJ1-5): GAGVSQSPSNKVTEKGKDVELRCDPISGHTALYWYRQSLGQGLEFLIYFQGNSAPDKSGLPSDRFSAERTGGSVSTLTIQRTQQEDSAVYLCASSLGSEPQHFGDGTRLSIL.

The rearrangement joins TRBV5-6 to TRBJ2-3, with D possibly being TRBD1 (6 bases). V was cut by 4 bases and J by 5 bases, with 17 bases left in between. In germline, CDR1 is SGHDT, CDR2 YYEEEE. The length of the CDR3 is 15 residues. The CDR3 region has the DNA TGTGCCAGCAGCACGGGATGGGGGCTGGAAGATACGCAGTATTTT. It is translated as CASSTGWGLEDTQYF.

This clonotype was observed at least ten times. This chain connects TRBV7-6 to TRBJ2-7; D remains ambiguous. V lost 5 bases and J lost 3, with 11 bases in between. The V gene's germline CDR1 is SGHVS and CDR2 FNYEAQ. The CDR3 is 13 residues long. Here the CDR3 reads CASSPRERYEQYF. In DNA form, the CDR3 reads TGTGCCAGCAGCCCGAGAGAGCGCTACGAGCAGTACTTC.

With respect to this clonotype: A clone one base away is much larger, so this may be a read error. This is likely a read error, given that the CDR3 carries no conserved phenylalanine or tryptophan at its end. V and J are TRBV6-5 and TRBJ2-3, with D unresolved. The ends were cut back, 4 bases at V and 2 bases at J, with 7 bases in the middle. The CDR3 is made up of 13 amino acids. Germline CDR1 is MNHEY and CDR2 is SVGAGI. The CDR3 sequence: CASSLVVTDTQYS. The CDR3 nucleotides read TGTGCCAGCAGTTTAGTTGTCACAGATACGCAGTATTCT.

This clonotype was seen repeatedly, ten times or more. CDR3 loop: CASSFSGGAPYNEQFF. Here the CDR3 DNA reads TGTGCCAGCAGCTTCTCAGGGGGCGCTCCCTACAATGAGCAGTTCTTC. V is TRBV7-9 and J is TRBJ2-1, with 8 bases identical to TRBD1. The CDR3 has 16 residues. The V and J ends lost 3 bases and 2 bases, in that order; junction bases with no gene match: 6. CDR1 is SEHNR and CDR2 is FQNEAQ in the germline V gene (reference sequence). The full variable domain, with the rest looked up from reference TRBV7-9 and TRBJ2-1, is DTGVSQNPRHKITKRGQNVTFRCDPISEHNRLYWYRQTLGQGPEFLTYFQNEAQLEKSRLLSDRFSAERPKGSFSTLEIQRTEQGDSAMYLCASSFSGGAPYNEQFFGPGTRLTVL.